The clone carrying this T cell receptor beta chain showed up just a few times. Its antigen is as yet unknown. PBMCs were derived from 9.5 to 10 ml fresh peripheral blood. Amplification of TCR beta CDR3 regions was performed using RNA transcripts as template. In the first-round RT-PCR of the TCR CDR3, the HTBI primer set was used. TCRdb processed the multiplex PCR reads anew with MiXCR; each CDR3 protein has one entry. Here the sample spans fewer than 400,000 distinct CDR3 sequences, around 14% being singletons. The source of the sample is a study of T cells in Graves' hyperthyroidism and ophthalmopathy. General observations from the study: The model made its ophthalmopathy prediction, and onset followed a median about 6 months later. Appearing also in blood were most of the thyroid clonotypes expanded above 0.001.

The CDR3 consists of 16 residues. Per germline, CDR1 MNHEY and CDR2 SVGEGT. V was pared by 4 bases and J by 4 bases, with 17 bases between. The chain uses TRBV6-2 or TRBV6-3 and TRBJ1-3, with unresolved D. The clonotype comes from a woman younger than 35 with Graves' hyperthyroidism that later progressed to Graves' ophthalmopathy. Material for sequencing was blood. In DNA, the CDR3 is TGTGCCAGCAGTTGGTCGGGCTCGGCGTTCGGAAACACCATATATTTT. Its translation is CASSWSGSAFGNTIYF.